These T cell receptor beta chains were read from a single sample in a study of T cell responses to AZD1222 COVID-19 vaccine. Libraries were prepared by immunoSEQ multiplex PCR; TCRdb keeps only in-frame clonotypes and omits some of them. The sample shows 150,000 to 200,000 clones, approximately 93% of them seen only once. This sample comprised peripheral blood, obtained 28 days after the second AZD1222 dose. The origin of the receptors is an adult who received the AZD1222 COVID-19 vaccine. Each CDR3 is given with its conserved first and last residue. Each record gives: D gene, V gene, clone size, J gene, CDR3 protein, CDR3 DNA. The D gene is left open where the match is weak. Clone size is stated in some rows and not others, as once, few, many or a class when expanded.

D gene: TRBD1; V gene: TRBV30; clone size: NA; J gene: TRBJ2-7; CDR3 protein: CAWRDRGRGEQYF; CDR3 DNA: TGTGCCTGGCGGGACAGGGGGCGAGGGGAGCAGTACTTC
D gene: NA; V gene: TRBV29-1; clone size: NA; J gene: TRBJ1-4; CDR3 protein: CSVLGGANEKLFF; CDR3 DNA: TGCAGCGTTCTTGGGGGGGCGAATGAAAAACTGTTTTTT
D gene: TRBD1; V gene: TRBV6-5; clone size: NA; J gene: TRBJ1-5; CDR3 protein: CASSPDRAGNQPQHF; CDR3 DNA: TGTGCCAGCAGTCCGGACAGGGCGGGCAATCAGCCCCAGCATTTT
D gene: NA; V gene: TRBV12-5; clone size: NA; J gene: TRBJ1-1; CDR3 protein: CASGLVFSRDEAFF; CDR3 DNA: TGTGCTAGTGGTTTGGTATTCAGCAGGGATGAAGCTTTCTTT
D gene: TRBD1; V gene: TRBV30; clone size: once; J gene: TRBJ1-5; CDR3 protein: CAWSRQGGSNQPQHF; CDR3 DNA: TGTGCCTGGAGCCGACAGGGTGGGAGCAATCAGCCCCAGCATTTT
D gene: NA; V gene: TRBV6-5; clone size: NA; J gene: TRBJ1-1; CDR3 protein: CASSSLGTEAFF; CDR3 DNA: TGTGCCAGCAGTTCGTTGGGCACTGAAGCTTTCTTT
D gene: NA; V gene: TRBV7-2; clone size: few; J gene: TRBJ2-7; CDR3 protein: CASRRPQGEQYF; CDR3 DNA: TGTGCCAGCAGAAGGCCCCAGGGGGAGCAGTACTTC
D gene: NA; V gene: TRBV6-4; clone size: NA; J gene: TRBJ1-5; CDR3 protein: CASRRETGLGQPQHF; CDR3 DNA: TGTGCCAGCAGGAGGGAGACAGGTCTGGGGCAGCCCCAGCATTTT
D gene: NA; V gene: TRBV4-3; clone size: NA; J gene: TRBJ2-2; CDR3 protein: CASSQVIGGGNTGELFF; CDR3 DNA: TGCGCCAGCAGCCAAGTGATAGGTGGGGGGAACACCGGGGAGCTGTTTTTT
D gene: NA; V gene: TRBV7-9; clone size: NA; J gene: TRBJ1-1; CDR3 protein: CASSHDGYTEAFF; CDR3 DNA: TGTGCCAGCAGCCACGACGGATACACTGAAGCTTTCTTT
D gene: TRBD1; V gene: TRBV2; clone size: NA; J gene: TRBJ1-5; CDR3 protein: CASDGTGFNQPQHF; CDR3 DNA: TGTGCCAGCGACGGGACAGGCTTTAATCAGCCCCAGCATTTT
D gene: TRBD2; V gene: TRBV19; clone size: NA; J gene: TRBJ2-3; CDR3 protein: CASKTSGRASTDTQYF; CDR3 DNA: TGTGCCAGTAAGACTAGCGGGAGGGCGAGCACAGATACGCAGTATTTT
D gene: NA; V gene: TRBV19; clone size: NA; J gene: TRBJ2-2; CDR3 protein: CASRGNWNTGELFF; CDR3 DNA: TGTGCCAGTAGAGGGAACTGGAACACCGGGGAGCTGTTTTTT